The 24 T cell receptor beta chains presented below share a single source sample, sequenced in a study of T-cell reconstitution after alpha-beta-depleted transplantation in children (dated by TCRdb to about 2016). The library was generated by PCR. Sequencing was carried out with an Illumina HiSeq 2500. To normalize quantification of the TCRbeta repertoire, the TCR libraries were built with molecular barcoding that relied on unique molecular identifiers. Starting from the raw public reads, TCRdb applied fastp trimming at Q25, assembled clones with MiXCR and retained in-frame beta chains. Here each entry gathers all rows of one CDR3 protein and keeps the most common genes and DNA. Across this sample there are more than 250,000 distinct CDR3 sequences, with about 10% seen only once. The top ten clonotypes cover over 9% of the sample. The source was PBMCs from the stem cell graft donor, collected from the stem cell graft. These TCRs come from a human donor who donated a stem cell graft to a child with SCID.

This clonotype was seen ten or more times. The chain combines TRBV5-6 with TRBJ1-2, with 9 nucleotides matching TRBD1. CDR3 length: 15 amino acids. CDR1 SGHDT and CDR2 YYEEEE come from the germline V gene. With 4 bases clipped from V and 0 bases from J, the junction kept 4 bases outside the gene matches. This CDR3 reads CASSRGQGPNYGYTF. In DNA form, the CDR3 reads TGTGCCAGCAGCCGCGGACAGGGGCCTAACTATGGCTACACCTTC.

V and J are TRBV12-3 or TRBV12-4 and TRBJ2-7; 9 nucleotides align to TRBD2. The CDR3 is made up of 18 amino acids. The ends lost 11 bases at V and 3 bases at J; junction bases unmatched: 23. As DNA, the CDR3 is TGTGCCTTCTGTTTCCGCCCTTTCCTAGCGGGGACTTTCTACGAGCAGTACTTC. Its translation is CAFCFRPFLAGTFYEQYF.

This clonotype was seen many times. The gene calls are TRBV5-1 and TRBJ1-1; D is perhaps TRBD1 (5 bases). This CDR3 contains 13 residues. Trimming pared 4 bases from V and 3 bases from J, leaving 10 bases between. Germline-derived CDR1 and CDR2 are SGHRS and YFSETQ. The CDR3 sequence: CASSLVGDTEAFF. In nucleotides, the CDR3 is TGCGCCAGCAGCCTGGTGGGGGACACTGAAGCTTTCTTT.

The table lists this clonotype with a few counts. This chain joins TRBV20-1 and TRBJ2-1, with 10 bases fitting TRBD2. The ends lost 5 bases at V and 8 bases at J; junction bases unmatched: 9. CDR1 is DFQATT, CDR2 SNEGSKA, per germline (reference sequence). This CDR3 contains 14 residues. The CDR3, as DNA: TGCAGTGCTCCCGAGCGGGGGGGCTTCGATGAGCAGTTCTTC. Amino acids: CSAPERGGFDEQFF.

This clonotype occurred many times. This chain links TRBV5-1 with TRBJ2-3; a possible D gene is TRBD2 (6 bases). The CDR3 is made up of 14 amino acids. With 6 bases removed from V and 2 bases from J, the gap between germline ends came to 13 bases. The V gene's germline CDR1 is SGHRS and CDR2 YFSETQ. The CDR3 coding sequence is TGCGCCAGCACTGGGGGGTCCGACACAGATACGCAGTATTTT. It specifies CASTGGSDTDTQYF. The complete variable domain, with remaining parts taken from reference TRBV5-1 and TRBJ2-3, reads KAGVTQTPRYLIKTRGQQVTLSCSPISGHRSVSWYQQTPGQGLQFLFEYFSETQRNKGNFPGRFSGRQFSNSRSEMNVSTLELGDSALYLCASTGGSDTDTQYFGPGTRLTVL.

This chain links TRBV5-5 with TRBJ2-5, with D unclear. V was pared by 7 bases and J by 5 bases, with 12 bases between. Germline V CDR1 and CDR2: SGHKS, YYEKEE (reference sequence). The CDR3 spans 12 residues. CDR3 DNA sequence: TGTGCCAGCTACCTGACGCGGGAGACCCAGTACTTC. Protein product: CASYLTRETQYF.

This clonotype was seen many times. This chain links TRBV20-1 with TRBJ2-1; D call uncertain. Germline values: CDR1 DFQATT, CDR2 SNEGSKA (reference sequence). The V gene lost 2 bases and the J gene lost 8 bases, with 19 bases spanning the gap. The CDR3 has 15 amino acids. CDR3 amino acids: CSARIPHVVTHEQFF. DNA for the CDR3: TGCAGTGCTAGAATCCCCCATGTAGTTACCCATGAGCAGTTCTTC.

The V gene is TRBV10-3, the J gene TRBJ1-1; a possible D gene is TRBD1 (5 bases). The CDR3 extends over 13 amino acids. Trimming removed 9 bases at V and 0 bases at J, with 11 bases between. Germline values: CDR1 ENHRY, CDR2 SYGVKD. The CDR3, as DNA: TGTGCCATGGGCCCAGGGTTGAACACTGAAGCTTTCTTT. As protein: CAMGPGLNTEAFF.

The genes are TRBV7-6 and TRBJ2-2; no clear D. The germline V gene has CDR1 SGHVS and CDR2 FNYEAQ. This CDR3 contains 12 residues. The V end lost 6 bases, the J end lost 7 bases, and 9 bases lay between the germline ends. CDR3 sequence (DNA): TGTGCCAGCAGACCGTCAATCGGGGAGCTGTTTTTT. Translated, it gives CASRPSIGELFF.

The chain combines TRBV3-1 with TRBJ2-5; 7 bases are a match to TRBD1. The CDR3 loop spans 13 amino acids. Germline values: CDR1 LGHDT, CDR2 YNNKEL (reference sequence). Trimming at V came to 5 bases and at J to 4 bases, leaving 4 bases not matched to a gene. The CDR3 region is CASSTWTGETQYF. DNA of the CDR3: TGTGCCAGCAGCACTTGGACAGGAGAGACCCAGTACTTC.

This clonotype has a count of ten or more. The chain recombines TRBV6-1 with TRBJ2-5, with a weak D call TRBD1 (6 bases). The CDR3 is 14 residues long. The V and J ends lost 6 bases and 2 bases respectively, with 13 bases between them. CDR1 is MNHNS and CDR2 is SASEGT in the germline V gene. DNA of the CDR3: TGTGCCAGCAGCTCCGGACAGTTACAAGAGACCCAGTACTTC. Translated: CASSSGQLQETQYF.

Ten or more counts support this clonotype. V is TRBV5-1 and J is TRBJ2-7, with 12 bases that match TRBD2. The V gene end was trimmed by 0 bases and the J gene end by 7 bases; junction bases not matched to a gene: 5. This CDR3 is built from 15 residues. Per germline, CDR1 SGHRS and CDR2 YFSETQ. CDR3 bases: TGCGCCAGCAGCTTGGGGACTAGCGGGGCTGGGGAGCAGTACTTC. Translated, it gives CASSLGTSGAGEQYF.

This clonotype has more than one count but fewer than ten. The chain is built from TRBV28 and TRBJ2-3; D is ambiguous. The CDR3 sequence is 13 residues long. Trimming left V 7 bases short and J 1 base short, with 9 bases between. The germline V gene has CDR1 MDHEN and CDR2 SYDVKM. CDR3 sequence reads: CASTLGGTDTQYF. The CDR3, as DNA: TGTGCCAGCACCCTCGGTGGCACAGATACGCAGTATTTT.

The J gene is TRBJ1-5, the V gene TRBV20-1; D unclear. CDR1 is DFQATT and CDR2 is SNEGSKA in the germline V gene (reference sequence). The CDR3 extends over 11 amino acids. The V gene lost 5 bases and the J gene lost 3 bases, with 5 bases spanning the gap. CDR3 sequence reads: CSAGTNQPQHF. The CDR3 coding sequence is TGCAGTGCTGGTACCAATCAGCCCCAGCATTTT.

This clonotype showed up just a few times. V is TRBV7-9 and J is TRBJ2-3, with D perhaps matching TRBD1 or TRBD2 (5 bases each). V was pared by 8 bases and J by 2 bases, with 11 bases between. The CDR3 contains 13 residues. The germline V gene encodes CDR1 SEHNR and CDR2 FQNEAQ (reference sequence). The CDR3 region has the DNA TGTGCCAGCCGAGGTGGGACCACAGATACGCAGTATTTT. Translated: CASRGGTTDTQYF.

This clonotype was seen ten or more times. The rearrangement joins TRBV29-1 to TRBJ2-7, with TRBD1 matching over 7 bases. This CDR3 has 12 amino acids. V shed 6 bases, J shed 5 bases, and the junction held 7 bases outside the gene matches. Germline-derived CDR1 and CDR2 are SQVTM and ANQGSEA. The CDR3 loop is CSVTDRLHEQYF. The CDR3, as DNA: TGCAGCGTAACGGACAGGCTCCACGAGCAGTACTTC.

For this clonotype: Germline is not matched at one junction end, which may reflect a read error. The rearrangement uses TRBV5-1 and TRBJ2-3; tentative D call: TRBD2 (5 bases). The CDR3 sequence is 14 residues long. Germline V gene data show CDR1 as SGHRS and CDR2 as YFSETQ. The CDR3 DNA reads TGCGCCAGCAGCTTGATGTCTAGCACCGATACGCAGTATTTT. As protein: CASSLMSSTDTQYF.

J is TRBJ2-5 and V is TRBV7-3; D is ambiguous. Germline V gene data show CDR1 as SGHTA and CDR2 as FQGTGA. The CDR3 has 13 residues. The V end was cut by 0 bases, the J end by 1 base, with 3 bases between. This chain's CDR3 is CASSLTAQETQYF. The CDR3 nucleotides read TGTGCCAGCAGCTTAACGGCCCAAGAGACCCAGTACTTC.

The rearrangement uses TRBV12-3 or TRBV12-4 and TRBJ1-4; the D gene is possibly TRBD1 (5 bases). The CDR3 contains 15 residues. V lost 5 bases and J lost 8, with 18 bases in between. CDR3 region: CASSRGDLWREKLFF. The CDR3 coding sequence is TGTGCCAGCAGTCGTGGGGACCTTTGGCGAGAAAAACTGTTTTTT.

This chain links TRBV20-1 with TRBJ1-1; TRBD1 agrees at 9 bases. The CDR3 is made up of 12 amino acids. V trimming: 0 bases; J trimming: 11 bases; junction bases outside the gene matches: 4. In germline, CDR1 is DFQATT, CDR2 SNEGSKA (reference sequence). CDR3 loop: CSAREGDRVAFF. The CDR3, as DNA: TGCAGTGCTAGAGAAGGGGACAGGGTTGCTTTCTTT.

The chain couples TRBV6-5 to TRBJ2-3; 9 bases agree with TRBD2. CDR1 is MNHEY and CDR2 is SVGAGI in the germline V gene. J gave up 7 bases and V 0 bases, and 8 bases lay outside the gene matches. CDR3 size: 16 residues. The chain's CDR3 is CASSYSARGGSYTQYF. CDR3 nucleotide sequence: TGTGCCAGCAGTTACTCCGCGCGGGGGGGCAGTTATACGCAGTATTTT.

This clonotype was seen more than once but under ten times. The chain recombines TRBV6-1 with TRBJ2-5; 8 bases are a match to TRBD2. Unmatched junction bases numbered 9, after V lost 5 bases and J lost 1 base. This CDR3 spans 16 amino acids. Per germline, CDR1 MNHNS and CDR2 SASEGT. In DNA, the CDR3 is TGTGCCAGCAGTAGAGGAGCGGGGGTCGTCCAAGAGACCCAGTACTTC. Translation gives CASSRGAGVVQETQYF.

The chain employs TRBV5-1 and TRBJ2-1; 8 bases match TRBD2. Germline V gene lookup returns CDR1 SGHRS and CDR2 YFSETQ. The CDR3 contains 15 residues. The V gene end was trimmed by 1 base and the J gene end by 6 bases; junction bases not matched to a gene: 6. CDR3: CASSLTSGGPNEQFF. CDR3 coding DNA: TGCGCCAGCAGCTTGACTAGCGGTGGGCCCAATGAGCAGTTCTTC.

The CDR3 protein is CASSKRCGGQANHYEQYF. The CDR3 region has the DNA TGTGCCAGCAGCAAAAGGTGCGGGGGACAGGCGAATCACTACGAGCAGTACTTC. The rearrangement joins TRBV21-1 to TRBJ2-7; the listed D gene, TRBD1, was not tested against the DNA. TRBV21-1 represents a pseudogene. This CDR3 is 18 amino acids long.